This T cell receptor beta chain emerged from a study of PD-L1 blockade in urothelial cancer. Many counts were recorded for this clone. Sequencing used immunoSEQ multiplex PCR; TCRdb keeps in-frame clones, though not all of them. Of 30,000 to 40,000 clones in the sample, approximately 34% were seen once. CDR1 is SGHNT, CDR2 YENEEA, per germline. Trimming stripped 6 bases from V and 5 bases from J, with 16 bases between. The CDR3 loop spans 14 amino acids. The sample here was tumor tissue, taken before atezolizumab (anti-PD-L1) treatment. This chain links TRBV11-3 with TRBJ1-2; perhaps TRBD1 as D (5 bases). This receptor was taken from a man in his 60s with urothelial cancer. The CDR3 region is CASRGEVEGYGYTF. In DNA, the CDR3 is TGTGCCAGCAGGGGGGAGGTCGAAGGATATGGCTACACCTTC.